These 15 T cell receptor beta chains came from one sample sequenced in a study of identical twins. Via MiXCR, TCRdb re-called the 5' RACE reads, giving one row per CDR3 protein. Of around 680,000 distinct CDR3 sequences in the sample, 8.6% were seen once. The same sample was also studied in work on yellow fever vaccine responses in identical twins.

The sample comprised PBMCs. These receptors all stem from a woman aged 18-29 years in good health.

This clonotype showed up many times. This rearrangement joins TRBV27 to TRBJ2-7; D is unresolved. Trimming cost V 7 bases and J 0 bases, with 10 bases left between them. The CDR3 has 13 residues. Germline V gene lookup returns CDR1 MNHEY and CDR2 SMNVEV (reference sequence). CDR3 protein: CASTPGNSYEQYF. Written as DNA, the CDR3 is TGTGCCAGCACCCCTGGGAACTCCTACGAGCAGTACTTC.

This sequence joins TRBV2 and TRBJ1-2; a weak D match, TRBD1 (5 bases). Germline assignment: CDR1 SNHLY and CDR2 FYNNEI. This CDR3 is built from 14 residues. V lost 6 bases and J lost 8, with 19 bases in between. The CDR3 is CASRGRGLPLGYTF. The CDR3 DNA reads TGTGCCAGCAGGGGACGGGGTCTCCCCCTGGGCTACACCTTC.

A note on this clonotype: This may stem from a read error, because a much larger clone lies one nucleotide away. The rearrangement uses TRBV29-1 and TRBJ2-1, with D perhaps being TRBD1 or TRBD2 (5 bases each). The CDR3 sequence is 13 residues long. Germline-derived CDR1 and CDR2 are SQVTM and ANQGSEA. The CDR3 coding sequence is TGCAGCGCCGGGACCCGTGTTTACAATGAGCGGTTCTTC. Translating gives CSAGTRVYNERFF.

This CDR3 reads CASTPGLAGMREQYF. As DNA, the CDR3 is TGTGCCAGCACCCCGGGACTAGCGGGAATGAGGGAGCAGTACTTC. The V gene is TRBV12-3 or TRBV12-4, the J gene TRBJ2-7, with 13 bases matching TRBD2. Trimming removed 7 bases from V and 7 bases from J; junction bases left unmatched: 10. The CDR3 loop spans 15 amino acids.

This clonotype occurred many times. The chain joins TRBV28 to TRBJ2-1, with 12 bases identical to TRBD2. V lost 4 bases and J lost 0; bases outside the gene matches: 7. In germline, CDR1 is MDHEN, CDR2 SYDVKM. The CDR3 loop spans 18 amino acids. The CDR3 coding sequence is TGTGCCAGCAGTTCGACTAGCGGGGGTGTTAGCTCCTACAATGAGCAGTTCTTC. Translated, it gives CASSSTSGGVSSYNEQFF.

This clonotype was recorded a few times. The CDR3: CASSFSVHSGYTF. The CDR3 DNA reads TGTGCCAGCAGTTTTTCAGTACATAGCGGCTACACCTTC. V usage is TRBV12-3 or TRBV12-4 and J usage is TRBJ1-2, with D uncertain. The ends were cut back, 3 bases at V and 8 bases at J, with 13 bases in the middle. This CDR3 has 13 residues.

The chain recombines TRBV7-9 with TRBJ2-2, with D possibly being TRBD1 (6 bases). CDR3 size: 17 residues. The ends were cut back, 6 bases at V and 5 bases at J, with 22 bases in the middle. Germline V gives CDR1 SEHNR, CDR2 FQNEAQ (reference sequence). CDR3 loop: CASSRGPGQGRTGELFF. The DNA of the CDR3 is TGTGCCAGCAGTAGAGGCCCCGGGCAGGGGAGAACCGGGGAGCTGTTTTTT. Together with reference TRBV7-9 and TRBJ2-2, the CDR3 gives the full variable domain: DTGVSQNPRHKITKRGQNVTFRCDPISEHNRLYWYRQTLGQGPEFLTYFQNEAQLEKSRLLSDRFSAERPKGSFSTLEIQRTEQGDSAMYLCASSRGPGQGRTGELFFGEGSRLTVL.

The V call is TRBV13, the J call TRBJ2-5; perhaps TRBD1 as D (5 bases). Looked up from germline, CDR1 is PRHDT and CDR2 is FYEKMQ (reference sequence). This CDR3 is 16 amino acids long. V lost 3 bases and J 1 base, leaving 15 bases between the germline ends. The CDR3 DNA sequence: TGTGCCAGCAGCTTTCGTGCAGGGTCACGCCAAGAGACCCAGTACTTC. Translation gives CASSFRAGSRQETQYF.

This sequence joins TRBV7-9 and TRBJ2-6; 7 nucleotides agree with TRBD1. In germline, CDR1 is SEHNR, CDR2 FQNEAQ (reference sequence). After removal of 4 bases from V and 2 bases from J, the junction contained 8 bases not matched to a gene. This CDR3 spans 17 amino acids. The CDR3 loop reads CASSSGTAGTGANVLTF. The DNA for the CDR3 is TGTGCCAGCAGCTCCGGGACAGCTGGGACTGGGGCCAACGTCCTGACTTTC.

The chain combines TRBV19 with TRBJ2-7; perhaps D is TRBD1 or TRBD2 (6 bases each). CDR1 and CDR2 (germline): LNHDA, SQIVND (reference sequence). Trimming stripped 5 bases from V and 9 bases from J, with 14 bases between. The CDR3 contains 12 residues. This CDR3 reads CASSLIGGTQYF. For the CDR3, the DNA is TGTGCCAGTAGTCTGATAGGGGGGACGCAGTACTTC.

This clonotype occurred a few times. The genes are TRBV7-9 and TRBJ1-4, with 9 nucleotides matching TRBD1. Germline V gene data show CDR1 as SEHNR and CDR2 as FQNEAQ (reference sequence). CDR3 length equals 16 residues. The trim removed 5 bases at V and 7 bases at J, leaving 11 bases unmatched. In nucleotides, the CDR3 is TGTGCCAGCAGCCGACCCGGGGACAGGGCATTTGAAAAACTGTTTTTT. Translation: CASSRPGDRAFEKLFF.

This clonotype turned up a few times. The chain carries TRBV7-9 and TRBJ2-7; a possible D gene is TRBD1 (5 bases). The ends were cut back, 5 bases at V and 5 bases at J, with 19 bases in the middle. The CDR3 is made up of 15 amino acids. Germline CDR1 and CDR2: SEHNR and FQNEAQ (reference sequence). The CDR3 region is CASSRPLGLRDEQYF. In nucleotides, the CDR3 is TGTGCCAGCAGCCGACCGTTGGGGCTTCGCGACGAGCAGTACTTC. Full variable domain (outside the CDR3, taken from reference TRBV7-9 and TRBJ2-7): DTGVSQNPRHKITKRGQNVTFRCDPISEHNRLYWYRQTLGQGPEFLTYFQNEAQLEKSRLLSDRFSAERPKGSFSTLEIQRTEQGDSAMYLCASSRPLGLRDEQYFGPGTRLTVT.

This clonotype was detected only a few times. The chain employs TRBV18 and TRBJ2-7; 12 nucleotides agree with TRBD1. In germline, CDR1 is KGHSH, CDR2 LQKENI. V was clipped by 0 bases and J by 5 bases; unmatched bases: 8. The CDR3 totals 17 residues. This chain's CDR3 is CASSPPGTGGQAHEQYF. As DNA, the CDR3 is TGTGCCAGCTCACCACCCGGGACAGGGGGCCAGGCGCACGAGCAGTACTTC.

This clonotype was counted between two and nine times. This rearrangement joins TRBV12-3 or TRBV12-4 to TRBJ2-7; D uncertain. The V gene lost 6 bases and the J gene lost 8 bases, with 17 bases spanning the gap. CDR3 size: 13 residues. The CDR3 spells CASSPTHASQQYF. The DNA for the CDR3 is TGTGCCAGCAGCCCAACCCATGCGAGCCAGCAGTACTTC.

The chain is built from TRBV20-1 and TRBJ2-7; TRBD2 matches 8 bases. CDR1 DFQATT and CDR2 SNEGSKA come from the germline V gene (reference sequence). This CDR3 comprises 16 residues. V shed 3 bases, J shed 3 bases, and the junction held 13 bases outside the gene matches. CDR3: CSASQFKSGGYYEQYF. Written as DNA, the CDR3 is TGCAGTGCTAGCCAATTTAAAAGCGGGGGCTACTACGAGCAGTACTTC.